This T cell receptor beta chain was found in a study of blood T cell repertoires in COVID-19. Trimming removed 5 bases from V and 0 bases from J; junction bases left unmatched: 5. CDR1 and CDR2 (germline): LNHDA, SQIVND (reference sequence). This CDR3 contains 17 residues. The method was immunoSEQ multiplex PCR; TCRdb's version includes in-frame clones alone and lacks a portion of them. Of some 220,000 clones listed, 85% were seen once; the top ten hold more than 2%. Sample: peripheral blood. V usage is TRBV19 and J usage is TRBJ2-1, with TRBD2 matching 12 bases. This clonotype was obtained from a woman in her seventies with COVID-19, enrolled during active disease. This CDR3 is CASSFGLAGSSYNEQFF. Written as DNA, the CDR3 is TGTGCCAGTAGTTTCGGACTAGCGGGGAGCTCCTACAATGAGCAGTTCTTC.